This T cell receptor (beta chain) was observed in a study of T cells in Graves' hyperthyroidism and ophthalmopathy. Study-level results: Blood also carried most thyroid clonotypes expanded above 0.001. Before onset, by a median of approximately 6.2 months, the model predicted ophthalmopathy.

V gave up 7 bases and J gave up 6 bases, with 16 bases separating them. The CDR3 covers 13 residues. This clonotype came up once. The antigen is unknown. RNA transcripts were the template for amplifying TCR beta CDR3 regions. HTBI primers were the set used in a first-round RT-PCR of the TCR CDR3. TCRdb recomputed calls from the multiplex PCR reads with MiXCR, one row per CDR3 protein. The sample holds hundreds of thousands of distinct CDR3 sequences; around 38% are singletons and the top ten take 8.9%. Aged 18 to 65, the patients had hyperthyroidism that was newly diagnosed and had lasted under 2 months.

The chain combines TRBV12-3 or TRBV12-4 with TRBJ2-7; D tentatively fits TRBD1 or TRBD2 (6 bases each). This TCR was sampled from a man between 18 and 29 years old with Graves' hyperthyroidism. Sequences were obtained from blood. Written as DNA, the CDR3 is TGTGCCAGCACCCCTAGGGGGGTCAGCGAGCAGTACTTC. Translation: CASTPRGVSEQYF.